The clone carrying this TCR beta chain showed up many times. The data were obtained in a study of T cells in Graves' hyperthyroidism and ophthalmopathy. There were TCR beta CDR3 regions amplified from RNA transcripts. The TCR CDR3 was amplified in a first-round RT-PCR using the HTBI primer set. One entry per CDR3 protein results from TCRdb running MiXCR on the multiplex PCR reads. The data contain around 200,000 distinct CDR3 sequences, approximately 17% of them singletons. V was shortened by 1 base and J by 10 bases, with 8 bases between the two germline ends. CDR3 length equals 11 residues. The germline V gene has CDR1 DFQATT and CDR2 SNEGSKA (reference sequence).

This rearrangement joins TRBV20-1 to TRBJ2-1; possibly TRBD2 for D (5 bases). The sequence was collected from a woman between 45 and 65 years old with Graves' hyperthyroidism. Sequencing used blood. CDR3 in DNA: TGCAGTGCTAGAGGCGGCGGGGAGCAGTTCTTC. The encoded protein is CSARGGGEQFF.